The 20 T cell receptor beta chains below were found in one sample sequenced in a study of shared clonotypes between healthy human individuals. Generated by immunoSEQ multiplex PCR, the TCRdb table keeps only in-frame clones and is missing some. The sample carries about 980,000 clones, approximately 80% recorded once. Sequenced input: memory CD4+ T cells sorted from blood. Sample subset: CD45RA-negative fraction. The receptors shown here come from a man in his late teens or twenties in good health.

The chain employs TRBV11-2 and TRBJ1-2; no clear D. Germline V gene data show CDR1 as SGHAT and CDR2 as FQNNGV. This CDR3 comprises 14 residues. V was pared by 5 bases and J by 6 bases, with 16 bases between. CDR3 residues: CASSRRGALDGYTF. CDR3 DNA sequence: TGTGCCAGCAGCCGCCGGGGAGCCTTAGATGGCTACACCTTC.

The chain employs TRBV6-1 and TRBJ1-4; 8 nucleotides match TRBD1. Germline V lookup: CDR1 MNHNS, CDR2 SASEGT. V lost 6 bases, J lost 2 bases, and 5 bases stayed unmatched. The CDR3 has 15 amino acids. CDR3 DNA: TGTGCCAGCAGACGGACAGGGTCGACTAATGAAAAACTGTTTTTT. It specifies CASRRTGSTNEKLFF.

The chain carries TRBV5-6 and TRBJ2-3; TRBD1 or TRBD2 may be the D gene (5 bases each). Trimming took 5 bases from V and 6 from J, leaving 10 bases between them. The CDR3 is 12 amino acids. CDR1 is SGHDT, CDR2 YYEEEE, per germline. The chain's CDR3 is CASSGTGDTQYF. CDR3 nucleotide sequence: TGTGCCAGCAGTGGGACGGGCGATACGCAGTATTTT.

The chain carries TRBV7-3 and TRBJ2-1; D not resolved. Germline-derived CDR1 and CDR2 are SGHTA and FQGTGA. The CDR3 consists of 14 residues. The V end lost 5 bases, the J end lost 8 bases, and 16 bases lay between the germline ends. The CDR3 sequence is CASSPGGGDYEQFF. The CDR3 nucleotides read TGTGCCAGCAGCCCGGGTGGCGGTGACTATGAGCAGTTCTTC.

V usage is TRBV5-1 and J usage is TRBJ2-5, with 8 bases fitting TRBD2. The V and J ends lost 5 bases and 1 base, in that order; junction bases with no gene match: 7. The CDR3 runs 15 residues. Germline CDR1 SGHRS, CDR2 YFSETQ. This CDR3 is CASRPSGTSQETQYF. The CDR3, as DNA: TGCGCCAGCAGGCCATCCGGGACTAGCCAAGAGACCCAGTACTTC.

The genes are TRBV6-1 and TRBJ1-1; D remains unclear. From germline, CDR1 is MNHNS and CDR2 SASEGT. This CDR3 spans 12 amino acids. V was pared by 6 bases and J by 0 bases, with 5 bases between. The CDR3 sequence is CASSTLNTEAFF. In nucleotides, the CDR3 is TGTGCCAGCAGCACACTGAACACTGAAGCTTTCTTT.

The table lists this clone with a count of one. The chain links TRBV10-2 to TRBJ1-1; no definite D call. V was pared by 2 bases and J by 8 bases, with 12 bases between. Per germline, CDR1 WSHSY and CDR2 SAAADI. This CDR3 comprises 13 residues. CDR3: CASSEPRGREAFF. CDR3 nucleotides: TGCGCCAGCAGTGAGCCCCGCGGGAGAGAAGCTTTCTTT.

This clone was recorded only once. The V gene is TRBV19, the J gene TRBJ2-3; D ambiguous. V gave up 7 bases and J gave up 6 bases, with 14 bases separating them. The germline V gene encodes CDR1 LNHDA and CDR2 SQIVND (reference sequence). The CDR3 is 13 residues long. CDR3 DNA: TGTGCCAGTACCCTAACTGCTGGGGATACGCAGTATTTT. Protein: CASTLTAGDTQYF. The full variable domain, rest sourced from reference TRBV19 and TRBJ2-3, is DGGITQSPKYLFRKEGQNVTLSCEQNLNHDAMYWYRQDPGQGLRLIYYSQIVNDFQKGDIAEGYSVSREKKESFPLTVTSAQKNPTAFYLCASTLTAGDTQYFGPGTRLTVL.

The CDR3 protein is CASTRVHNGLGAELVV. DNA of the CDR3: TGTGCCAGCACGAGAGTTCACAACGGCTTGGGGGCGGAGTTGGTAGTC. The rearrangement uses TRBV2 and TRBJ2-7, with D maybe TRBD1 (6 bases). The germline V gene encodes CDR1 SNHLY and CDR2 FYNNEI. This CDR3 has 16 residues.

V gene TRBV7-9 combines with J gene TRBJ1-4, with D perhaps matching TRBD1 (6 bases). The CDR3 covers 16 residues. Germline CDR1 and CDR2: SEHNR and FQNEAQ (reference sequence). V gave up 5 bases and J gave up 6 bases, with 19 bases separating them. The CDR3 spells CASSEGNGGMDEKLFF. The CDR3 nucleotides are TGTGCCAGCAGCGAGGGGAATGGGGGCATGGATGAAAAACTGTTTTTT.

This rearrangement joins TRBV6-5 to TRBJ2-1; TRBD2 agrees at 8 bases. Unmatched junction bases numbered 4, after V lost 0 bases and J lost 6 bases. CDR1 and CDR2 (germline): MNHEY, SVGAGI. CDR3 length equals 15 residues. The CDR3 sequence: CASSYSSGRPNEQFF. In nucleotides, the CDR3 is TGTGCCAGCAGTTACTCGAGCGGGAGACCCAATGAGCAGTTCTTC.

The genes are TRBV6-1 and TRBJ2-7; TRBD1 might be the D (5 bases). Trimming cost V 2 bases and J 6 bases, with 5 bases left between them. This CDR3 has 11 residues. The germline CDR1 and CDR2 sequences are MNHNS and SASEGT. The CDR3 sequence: CASSERGEQYF. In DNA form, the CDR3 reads TGTGCCAGCAGTGAAAGGGGCGAGCAGTACTTC.

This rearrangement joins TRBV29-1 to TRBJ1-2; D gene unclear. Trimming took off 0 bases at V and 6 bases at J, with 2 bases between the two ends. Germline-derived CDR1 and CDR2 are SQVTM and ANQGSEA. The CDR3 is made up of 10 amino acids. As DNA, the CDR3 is TGCAGCGTTGAAGAGCATGGCTACACCTTC. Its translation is CSVEEHGYTF. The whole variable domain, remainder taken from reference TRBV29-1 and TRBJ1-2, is SAVISQKPSRDICQRGTSLTIQCQVDSQVTMMFWYRQQPGQSLTLIATANQGSEATYESGFVIDKFPISRPNLTFSTLTVSNMSPEDSSIYLCSVEEHGYTFGSGTRLTVV.

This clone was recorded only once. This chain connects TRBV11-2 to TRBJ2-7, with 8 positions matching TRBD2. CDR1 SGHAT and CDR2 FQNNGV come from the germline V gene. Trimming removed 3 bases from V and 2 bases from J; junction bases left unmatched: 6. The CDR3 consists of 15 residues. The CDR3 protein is CASSFLTGGPYEQYF. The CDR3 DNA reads TGTGCCAGCAGCTTCTTGACGGGAGGGCCCTACGAGCAGTACTTC.

The CDR3 loop reads CASSLKGQGALGEQFF. DNA of the CDR3: TGCGCCAGCAGCTTAAAGGGACAGGGGGCTTTAGGAGAGCAGTTCTTC. The genes are TRBV5-1 and TRBJ2-1; TRBD1 matches at 12 bases. The CDR3 is 16 amino acids. From germline, CDR1 is SGHRS and CDR2 YFSETQ. The J segment lost 10 bases and the V segment lost 2 bases, leaving 10 bases of the junction unmatched.

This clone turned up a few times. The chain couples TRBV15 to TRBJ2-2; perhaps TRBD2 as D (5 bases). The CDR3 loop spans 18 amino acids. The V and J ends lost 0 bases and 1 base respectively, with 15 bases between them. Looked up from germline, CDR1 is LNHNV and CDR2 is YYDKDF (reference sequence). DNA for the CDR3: TGTGCCACCAGCAGAGATCGACTAACAGTACAGAACACCGGGGAGCTGTTTTTT. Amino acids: CATSRDRLTVQNTGELFF.

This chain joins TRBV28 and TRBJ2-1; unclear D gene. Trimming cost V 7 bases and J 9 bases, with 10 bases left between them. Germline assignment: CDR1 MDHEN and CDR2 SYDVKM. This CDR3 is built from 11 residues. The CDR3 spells CASISGSEQFF. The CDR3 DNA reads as TGTGCCAGCATCTCGGGCAGTGAGCAGTTCTTC.

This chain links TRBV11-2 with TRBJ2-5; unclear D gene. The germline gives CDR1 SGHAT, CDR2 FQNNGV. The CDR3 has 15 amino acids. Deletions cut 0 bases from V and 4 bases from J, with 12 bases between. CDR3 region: CASSLDPLSSETQYF. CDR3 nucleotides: TGTGCCAGCAGCTTAGATCCACTTTCCTCAGAGACCCAGTACTTC.

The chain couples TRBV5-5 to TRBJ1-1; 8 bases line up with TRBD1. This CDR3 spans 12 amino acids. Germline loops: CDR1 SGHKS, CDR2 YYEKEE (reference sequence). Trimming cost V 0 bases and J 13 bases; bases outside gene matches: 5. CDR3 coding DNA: TGTGCCAGCAGCTTGGCGGACAGGGTTGTTTTCTTT. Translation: CASSLADRVVFF. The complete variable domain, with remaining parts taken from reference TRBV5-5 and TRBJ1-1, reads DAGVTQSPTHLIKTRGQQVTLRCSPISGHKSVSWYQQVLGQGPQFIFQYYEKEERGRGNFPDRFSARQFPNYSSELNVNALLLGDSALYLCASSLADRVVFFGQGTRLTVV.

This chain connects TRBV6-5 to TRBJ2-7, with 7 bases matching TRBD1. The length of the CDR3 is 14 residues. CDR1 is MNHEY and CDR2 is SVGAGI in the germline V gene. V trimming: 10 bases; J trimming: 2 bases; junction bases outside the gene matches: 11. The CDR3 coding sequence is TGTGCCACTAAAAGGGGGCAGGTGGCCTACGAGCAGTACTTC. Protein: CATKRGQVAYEQYF.